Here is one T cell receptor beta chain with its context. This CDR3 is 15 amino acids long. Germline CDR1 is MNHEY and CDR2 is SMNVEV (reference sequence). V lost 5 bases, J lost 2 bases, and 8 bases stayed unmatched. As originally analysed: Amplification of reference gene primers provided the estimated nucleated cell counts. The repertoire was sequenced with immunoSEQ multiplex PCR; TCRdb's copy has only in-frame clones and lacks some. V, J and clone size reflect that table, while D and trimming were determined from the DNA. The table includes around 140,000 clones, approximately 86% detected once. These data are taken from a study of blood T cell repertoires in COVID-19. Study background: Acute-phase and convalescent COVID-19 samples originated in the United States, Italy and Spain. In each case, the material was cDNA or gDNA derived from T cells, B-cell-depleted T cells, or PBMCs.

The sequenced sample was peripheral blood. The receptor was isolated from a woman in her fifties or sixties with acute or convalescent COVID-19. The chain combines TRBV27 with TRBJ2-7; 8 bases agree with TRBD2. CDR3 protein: CASSPGTRGTYEQYF. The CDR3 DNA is TGTGCCAGCAGTCCTGGGACTAGGGGGACCTACGAGCAGTACTTC.